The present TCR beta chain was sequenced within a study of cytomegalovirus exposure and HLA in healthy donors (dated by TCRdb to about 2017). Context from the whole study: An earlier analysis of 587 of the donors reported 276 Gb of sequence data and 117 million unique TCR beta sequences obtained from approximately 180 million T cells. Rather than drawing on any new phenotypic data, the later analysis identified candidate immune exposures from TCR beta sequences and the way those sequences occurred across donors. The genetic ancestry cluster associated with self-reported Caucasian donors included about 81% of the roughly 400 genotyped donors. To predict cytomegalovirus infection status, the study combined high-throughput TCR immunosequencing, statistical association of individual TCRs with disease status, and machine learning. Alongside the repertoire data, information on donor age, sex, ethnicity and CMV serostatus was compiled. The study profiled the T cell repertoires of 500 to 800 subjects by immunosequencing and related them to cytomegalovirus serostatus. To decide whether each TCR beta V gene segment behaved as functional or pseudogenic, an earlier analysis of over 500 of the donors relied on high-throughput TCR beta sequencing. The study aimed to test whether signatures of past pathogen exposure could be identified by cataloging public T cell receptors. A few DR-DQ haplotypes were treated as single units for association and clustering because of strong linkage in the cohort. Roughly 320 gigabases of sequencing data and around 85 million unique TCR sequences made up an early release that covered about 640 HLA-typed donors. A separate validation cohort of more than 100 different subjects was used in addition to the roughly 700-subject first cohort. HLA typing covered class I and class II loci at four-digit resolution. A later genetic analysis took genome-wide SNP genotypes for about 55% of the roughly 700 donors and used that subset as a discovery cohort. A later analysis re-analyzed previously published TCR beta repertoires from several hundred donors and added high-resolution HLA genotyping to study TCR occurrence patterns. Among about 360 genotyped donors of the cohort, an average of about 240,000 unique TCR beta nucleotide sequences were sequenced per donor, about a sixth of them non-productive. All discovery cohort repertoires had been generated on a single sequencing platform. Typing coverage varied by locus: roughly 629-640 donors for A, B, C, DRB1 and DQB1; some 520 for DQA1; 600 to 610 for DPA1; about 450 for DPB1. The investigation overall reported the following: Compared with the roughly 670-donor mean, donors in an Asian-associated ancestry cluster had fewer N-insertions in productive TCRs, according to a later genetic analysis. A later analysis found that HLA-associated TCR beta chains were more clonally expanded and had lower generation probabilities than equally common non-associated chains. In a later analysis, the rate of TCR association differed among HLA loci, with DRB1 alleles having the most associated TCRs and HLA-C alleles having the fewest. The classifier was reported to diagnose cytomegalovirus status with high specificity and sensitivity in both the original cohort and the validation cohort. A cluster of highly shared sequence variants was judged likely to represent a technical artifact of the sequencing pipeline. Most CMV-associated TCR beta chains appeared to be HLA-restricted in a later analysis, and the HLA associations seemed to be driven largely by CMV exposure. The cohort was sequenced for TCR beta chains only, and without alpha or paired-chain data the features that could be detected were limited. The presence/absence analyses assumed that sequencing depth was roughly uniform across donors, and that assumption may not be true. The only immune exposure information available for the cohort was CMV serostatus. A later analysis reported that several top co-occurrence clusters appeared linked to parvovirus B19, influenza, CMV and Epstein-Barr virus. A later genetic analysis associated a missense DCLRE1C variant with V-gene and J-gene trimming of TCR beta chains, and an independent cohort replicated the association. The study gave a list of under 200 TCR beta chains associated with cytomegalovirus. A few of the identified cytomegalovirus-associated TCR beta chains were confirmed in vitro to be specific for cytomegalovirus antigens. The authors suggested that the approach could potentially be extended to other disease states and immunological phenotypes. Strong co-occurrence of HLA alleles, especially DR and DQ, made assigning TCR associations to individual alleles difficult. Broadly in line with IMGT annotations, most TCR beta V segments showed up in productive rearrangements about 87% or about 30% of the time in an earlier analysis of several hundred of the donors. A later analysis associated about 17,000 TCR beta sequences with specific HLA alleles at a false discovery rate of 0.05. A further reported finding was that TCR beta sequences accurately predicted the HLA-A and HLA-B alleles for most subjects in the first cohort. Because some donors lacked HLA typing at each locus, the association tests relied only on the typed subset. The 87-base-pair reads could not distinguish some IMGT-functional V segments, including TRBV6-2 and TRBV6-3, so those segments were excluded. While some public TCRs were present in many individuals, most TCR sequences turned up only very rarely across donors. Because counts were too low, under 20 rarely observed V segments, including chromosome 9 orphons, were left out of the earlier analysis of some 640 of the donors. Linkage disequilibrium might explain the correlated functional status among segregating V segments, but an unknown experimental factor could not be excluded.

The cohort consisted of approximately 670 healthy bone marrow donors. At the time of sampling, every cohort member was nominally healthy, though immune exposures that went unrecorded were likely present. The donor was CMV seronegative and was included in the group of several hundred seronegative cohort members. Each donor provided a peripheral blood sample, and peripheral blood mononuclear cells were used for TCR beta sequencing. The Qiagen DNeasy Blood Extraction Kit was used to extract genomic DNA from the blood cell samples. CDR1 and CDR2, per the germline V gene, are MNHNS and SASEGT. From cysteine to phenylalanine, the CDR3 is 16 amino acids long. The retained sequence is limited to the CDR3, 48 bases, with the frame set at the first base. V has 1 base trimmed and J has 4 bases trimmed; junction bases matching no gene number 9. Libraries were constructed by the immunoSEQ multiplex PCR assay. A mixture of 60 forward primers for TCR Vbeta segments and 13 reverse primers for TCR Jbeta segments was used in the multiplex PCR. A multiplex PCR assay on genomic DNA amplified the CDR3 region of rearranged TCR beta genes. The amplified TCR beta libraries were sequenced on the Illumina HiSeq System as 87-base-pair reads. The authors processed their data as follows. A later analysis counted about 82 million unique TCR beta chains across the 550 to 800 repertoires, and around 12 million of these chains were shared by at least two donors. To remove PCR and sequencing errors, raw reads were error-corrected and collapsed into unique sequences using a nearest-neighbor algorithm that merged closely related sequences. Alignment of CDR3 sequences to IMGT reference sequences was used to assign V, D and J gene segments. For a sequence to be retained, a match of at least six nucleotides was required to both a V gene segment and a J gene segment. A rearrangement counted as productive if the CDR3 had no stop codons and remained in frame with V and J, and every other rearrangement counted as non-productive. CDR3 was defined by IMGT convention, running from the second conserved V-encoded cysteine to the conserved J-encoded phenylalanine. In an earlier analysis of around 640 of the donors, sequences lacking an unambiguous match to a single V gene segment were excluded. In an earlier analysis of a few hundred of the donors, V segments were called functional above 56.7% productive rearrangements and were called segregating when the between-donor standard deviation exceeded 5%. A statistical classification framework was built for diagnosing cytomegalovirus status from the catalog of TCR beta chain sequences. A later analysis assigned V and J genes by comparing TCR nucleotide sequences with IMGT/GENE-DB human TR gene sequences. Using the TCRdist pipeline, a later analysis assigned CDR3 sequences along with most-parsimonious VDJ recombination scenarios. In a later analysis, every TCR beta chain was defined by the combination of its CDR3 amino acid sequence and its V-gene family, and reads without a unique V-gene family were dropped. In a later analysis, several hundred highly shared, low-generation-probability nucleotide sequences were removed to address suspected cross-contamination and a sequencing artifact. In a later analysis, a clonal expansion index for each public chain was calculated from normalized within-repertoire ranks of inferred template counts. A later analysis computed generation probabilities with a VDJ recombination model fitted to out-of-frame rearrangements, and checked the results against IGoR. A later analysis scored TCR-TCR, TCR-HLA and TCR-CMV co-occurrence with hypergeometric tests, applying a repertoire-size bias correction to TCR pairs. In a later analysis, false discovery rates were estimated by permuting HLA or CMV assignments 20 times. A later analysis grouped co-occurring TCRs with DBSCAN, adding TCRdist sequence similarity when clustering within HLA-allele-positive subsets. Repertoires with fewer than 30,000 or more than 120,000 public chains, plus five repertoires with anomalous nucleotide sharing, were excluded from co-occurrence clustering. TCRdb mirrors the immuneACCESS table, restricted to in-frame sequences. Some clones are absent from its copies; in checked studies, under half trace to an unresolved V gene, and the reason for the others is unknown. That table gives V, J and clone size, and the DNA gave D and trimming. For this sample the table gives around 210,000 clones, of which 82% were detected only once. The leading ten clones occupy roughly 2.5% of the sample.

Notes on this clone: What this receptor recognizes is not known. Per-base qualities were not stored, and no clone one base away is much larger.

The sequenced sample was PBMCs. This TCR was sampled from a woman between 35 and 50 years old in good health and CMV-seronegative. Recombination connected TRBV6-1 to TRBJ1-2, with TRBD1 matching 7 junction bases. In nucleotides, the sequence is TGTGCCAGCAGTGAAGTGGCAGGGGGTTTCGGCTATGGCTACACCTTC. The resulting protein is CASSEVAGGFGYGYTF.